Included here is one TCR beta chain sequence, with context. The antigen remains undetermined. Some clones are missing from TCRdb's copy, which holds only in-frame ones; the method was immunoSEQ multiplex PCR. The data contain roughly 320,000 clones, 80% to 90% of them seen just once; the ten biggest clones take up about 3.4%. This specimen belongs to a study of Ad26.COV2.S vaccination and SARS-CoV-2 variants. For the study at large: COV1001, an Ad26.COV2.S trial, supplied this vaccine-arm donor. Study conclusions and caveats: Vaccinated individuals (as opposed to placebo recipients) had higher spike-specific TCR breadth. Post-vaccination spike-specific CD8+ and CD4+ T cell responses reportedly had substantial breadth.

Treatment in this sample: 19 received Ad26.COV2.S at low or high dose, single or two shots; about 5 received placebo; per-sample allocation not given. Sampling happened 63 days after the first vaccine or placebo injection. Trimming took 6 bases from V and 1 from J, leaving 9 bases between them. Germline CDR1 and CDR2: KGHSH and LQKENI. The CDR3 covers 13 residues. The origin of this receptor is a person aged 18-60 years who received the Ad26.COV2.S COVID-19 vaccine or a placebo. Source: peripheral blood, taken in a trial of Ad26.COV2.S vaccine versus placebo. The J gene is TRBJ1-1, the V gene TRBV18, with a tentative D call TRBD1 (6 bases). In nucleotides, the CDR3 is TGTGCCAGCTCGCGGGACAAGAACACTGAAGCTTTCTTT. This gives the protein CASSRDKNTEAFF.